The clone carrying this TCR beta chain was observed once. Its antigen is not known. A read error may explain this, as a much larger clone is one base away. The investigators made TCR beta cDNA from about 500 ng total RNA, using a constant-region primer. Libraries of TCR beta came from three nested multiplex PCR rounds with slightly modified ARM-PCR. Rounds one and two of PCR, each of around 11 cycles, were primed with TRBV1-TRBV30 forward primers and a C-beta reverse primer. TCRdb re-called the multiplex PCR reads through MiXCR, storing one row per CDR3 protein. This table holds 90,000 to 150,000 distinct CDR3 sequences, 50% to 70% found once. The sample belongs to a study of tumor-infiltrating lymphocytes in primary liver carcinoma. Study-wide background: About 3.5 to 8 million productive TCRbeta reads were obtained from the samples, with similar numbers across tissue types. Study results and limitations: Tumor samples exhibited a significantly greater top-250-clone fraction than blood samples (p = 0.039). Just around 7.5-24% of top clones spanned all five tumor regions. The overlap of tumor-adjacent and tumor-blood pairs was smaller than that of tumor region pairs.

Germline V lookup: CDR1 MGHRA, CDR2 YSYEKL. The CDR3 contains 13 residues. Unsorted bulk tissue of roughly 18-31 mg yielded co-extracted RNA and DNA. V and J are TRBV4-1 and TRBJ2-7, with D hard to call. The receptor was isolated from a woman aged 55-75 years with primary liver carcinoma and hepatitis B virus infection. What was sequenced was liver tumor tissue from sampling region 1. Subset denoted: tumor region T1, superior pole. CDR3 nucleotide sequence: TGCACCAGCAGCCACAACCCCCTCTACGAGCAGTACTTC. It translates to CTSSHNPLYEQYF.